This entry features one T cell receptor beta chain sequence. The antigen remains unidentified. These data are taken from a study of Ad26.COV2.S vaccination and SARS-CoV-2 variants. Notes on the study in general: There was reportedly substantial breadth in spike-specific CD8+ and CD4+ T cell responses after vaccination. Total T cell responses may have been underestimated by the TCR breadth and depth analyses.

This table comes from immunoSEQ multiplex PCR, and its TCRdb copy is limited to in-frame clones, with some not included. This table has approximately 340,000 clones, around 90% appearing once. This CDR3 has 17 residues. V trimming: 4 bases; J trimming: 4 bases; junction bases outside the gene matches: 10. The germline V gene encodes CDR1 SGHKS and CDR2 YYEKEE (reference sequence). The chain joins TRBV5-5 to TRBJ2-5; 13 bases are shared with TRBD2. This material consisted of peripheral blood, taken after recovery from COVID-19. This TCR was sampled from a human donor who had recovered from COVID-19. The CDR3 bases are TGTGCCAGCAGCCTCCACCAAACTAGCGGGGGGGGAGAGACCCAGTACTTC. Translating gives CASSLHQTSGGGETQYF.